This T cell receptor beta chain derives from a study of cytomegalovirus exposure and HLA in healthy donors. Vbeta (60) and Jbeta (13) primers were used in the PCR. Sequencing used immunoSEQ multiplex PCR; TCRdb keeps in-frame clones, though not all of them. The sample records 100,000 to 120,000 clones, 75% to 90% being singletons. CDR3 length: 16 amino acids. With 4 bases clipped from V and 2 bases from J, the junction kept 8 bases outside the gene matches. CDR1 is SGHNT, CDR2 YYREEE, per germline (reference sequence). Sequences were obtained from PBMCs. This rearrangement joins TRBV5-4 to TRBJ1-2; TRBD1 aligns across 10 bases. The clonotype comes from a man aged 25 to 40 in good health and CMV-seropositive. The DNA of the CDR3 is TGTGCCAGCAGCCGCGGGACAGGGGCCAAAAACTATGGCTACACCTTC. It encodes CASSRGTGAKNYGYTF.